This TCR beta chain was observed in a study of control samples from healthy donors and cancer patients. Method: immunoSEQ multiplex PCR; TCRdb's copy keeps in-frame clones and lacks some. The sample consists of fewer than 95,000 clones, around four fifths of them appearing once. The ends were cut back, 1 base at V and 4 bases at J, with 8 bases in the middle. Germline V gives CDR1 SGHVS, CDR2 FNYEAQ. CDR3 length: 15 amino acids. The source of this sequence is a man in his thirties or forties in good health. Sequencing was carried out using blood. The genes are TRBV7-6 and TRBJ1-6; D not certain. CDR3 protein: CASSLDAGYNSPLHF. CDR3 nucleotides: TGTGCCAGCAGCTTAGACGCGGGTTATAATTCACCCCTCCACTTT.